The 29 T cell receptor beta chains reported below all come from one sample, sequenced in a study of cytomegalovirus exposure and HLA in healthy donors. Here immunoSEQ multiplex PCR was the method, and the copy in TCRdb shows in-frame clones only, minus some. The sample has about 82,000 clones, around 94% seen once; the top ten hold 0.67%. The sample taken for sequencing was PBMCs. These receptors all stem from a man between 18 and 35 years old in good health and CMV-seronegative.

The chain has TRBV5-6 and TRBJ1-2, with 7 nucleotides matching TRBD1. J lost 6 bases, V lost 0 bases, and 14 bases had no gene match. This CDR3 contains 17 residues. From germline, CDR1 is SGHDT and CDR2 YYEEEE. The CDR3 spells CASSLARSGQSANGYTF. CDR3 nucleotides: TGTGCCAGCAGCTTGGCAAGGTCGGGACAGAGCGCAAATGGCTACACCTTC.

The chain uses TRBV25-1 and TRBJ2-7, with 11 bases matching TRBD1. The junction had 9 bases not matched to a gene; V was cut back by 5 bases and J by 6 bases. CDR1 and CDR2 (germline): MGHDK, SYGVNS. The CDR3 covers 15 residues. DNA of the CDR3: TGTGCCAGCAGTAACCTCGGACAGGGGGCTCGCGAGCAGTACTTC. Translated, it gives CASSNLGQGAREQYF.

V gene TRBV18 combines with J gene TRBJ2-7; TRBD2 agrees at 9 bases. The CDR3 has 16 amino acids. V was clipped by 4 bases and J by 0 bases; unmatched bases: 7. CDR1 and CDR2 from the germline V gene are KGHSH and LQKENI. The CDR3 bases are TGTGCCAGCTCACAGCTTCCTAGCGGGGTCTCCTACGAGCAGTACTTC. Its protein is CASSQLPSGVSYEQYF.

The gene calls are TRBV27 and TRBJ2-5; 8 bases agree with TRBD1. V was clipped by 7 bases and J by 1 base; unmatched bases: 8. Per the germline V gene, CDR1 is MNHEY and CDR2 is SMNVEV (reference sequence). This CDR3 comprises 15 residues. The CDR3 sequence is CASKRGQGAQETQYF. The CDR3 region has the DNA TGTGCCAGCAAACGGGGGCAGGGGGCCCAAGAGACCCAGTACTTC.

This clone appeared once. V and J are TRBV9 and TRBJ2-2; 12 bases are a match to TRBD2. The CDR3 length is 16 residues. Germline values: CDR1 SGDLS, CDR2 YYNGEE. The V and J ends lost 3 bases and 1 base, in that order; junction bases with no gene match: 1. DNA for the CDR3: TGTGCCAGCAGCGCGGGACTAGCGGGGAACACCGGGGAGCTGTTTTTT. Protein sequence: CASSAGLAGNTGELFF.

The CDR3 protein is CASSLGQAPYEQYF. The DNA of the CDR3 is TGCGCCAGCAGCTTGGGACAAGCCCCCTACGAGCAGTACTTC. This sequence joins TRBV5-1 and TRBJ2-7, with D uncertain. This CDR3 has 14 residues. Trimming took off 0 bases at V and 2 bases at J, with 9 bases between the two ends. Germline V gives CDR1 SGHRS, CDR2 YFSETQ.

This clone showed up just once. The chain carries TRBV5-4 and TRBJ2-1, with 10 nucleotides matching TRBD2. V was clipped by 4 bases and J by 5 bases; unmatched bases: 6. The CDR3 totals 15 residues. Per the germline V gene, CDR1 is SGHNT and CDR2 is YYREEE (reference sequence). CDR3 sequence: CASSQRGGSNNEQFF. CDR3 DNA sequence: TGTGCCAGCAGCCAGCGGGGGGGCAGCAACAATGAGCAGTTCTTC.

The chain employs TRBV12-5 and TRBJ1-4; maybe TRBD1 (5 bases). CDR1 is LGHNT, CDR2 FRNRAP, per germline. The CDR3 spans 18 residues. Trimming removed 1 base at V and 0 bases at J, with 15 bases between. The CDR3 DNA reads as TGTGCTAGTGGTTTGGGCCCGGGACTCACCTCAACTAATGAAAAACTGTTTTTT. Its translation is CASGLGPGLTSTNEKLFF.

The gene calls are TRBV6-1 and TRBJ2-7; the match to TRBD1 covers 11 bases. Looked up from germline, CDR1 is MNHNS and CDR2 is SASEGT. CDR3 length: 13 amino acids. Trimming at V came to 6 bases and at J to 4 bases, leaving 2 bases not matched to a gene. DNA of the CDR3: TGTGCCAGCAGCAGGGACAGGGGGTACGAGCAGTACTTC. Its protein is CASSRDRGYEQYF.

This chain uses TRBV27 with TRBJ2-3; D remains unclear. Trimming removed 4 bases from V and 6 bases from J, with 8 bases in between. Germline V gene sequence: CDR1 MNHEY, CDR2 SMNVEV (reference sequence). This CDR3 has 12 residues. CDR3 residues: CASSSVLDTQYF. For the CDR3, the DNA is TGTGCCAGCAGTTCGGTGTTGGATACGCAGTATTTT.

This sequence joins TRBV7-9 and TRBJ2-2; D perhaps matches TRBD2 (6 bases). V lost 0 bases and J 1 base, leaving 6 bases between the germline ends. The CDR3 is made up of 15 amino acids. Germline lookup yields CDR1 SEHNR and CDR2 FQNEAQ (reference sequence). The CDR3 coding sequence is TGTGCCAGCAGCTTAGCGGGAGGGAACACCGGGGAGCTGTTTTTT. Protein sequence: CASSLAGGNTGELFF.

This clone was seen a handful of times. The J gene is TRBJ1-2, the V gene TRBV28, with 8 bases identical to TRBD1. Germline V lookup: CDR1 MDHEN, CDR2 SYDVKM. V lost 1 base and J lost 7; bases outside the gene matches: 8. This CDR3 contains 15 residues. CDR3: CASSLYGQGAGGYTF. The CDR3, as DNA: TGTGCCAGCAGTTTATATGGGCAGGGGGCCGGTGGCTACACCTTC.

The chain carries TRBV19 and TRBJ2-3, with 9 bases identical to TRBD2. Germline assignment: CDR1 LNHDA and CDR2 SQIVND (reference sequence). The junction had 7 bases not matched to a gene; V was cut back by 3 bases and J by 3 bases. The CDR3 covers 16 residues. DNA of the CDR3: TGTGCCAGTAGTATTTTGGCTAGCGGGATTACAGATACGCAGTATTTT. Residues: CASSILASGITDTQYF. The whole variable domain, remainder taken from reference TRBV19 and TRBJ2-3, is DGGITQSPKYLFRKEGQNVTLSCEQNLNHDAMYWYRQDPGQGLRLIYYSQIVNDFQKGDIAEGYSVSREKKESFPLTVTSAQKNPTAFYLCASSILASGITDTQYFGPGTRLTVL.

The chain joins TRBV19 to TRBJ2-6; a weak D match, TRBD1 (5 bases). CDR3 length equals 19 residues. In germline, CDR1 is LNHDA, CDR2 SQIVND (reference sequence). V shed 7 bases and J shed 0 bases, with 22 bases lying between them. For the CDR3, the DNA is TGTGCCAGTACGGTTCGGCCAGGGCTCTTTTACTCTGGGGCCAACGTCCTGACTTTC. Encoded protein: CASTVRPGLFYSGANVLTF.

The chain has TRBV27 and TRBJ2-3; 8 positions agree with TRBD2. CDR1 MNHEY and CDR2 SMNVEV come from the germline V gene (reference sequence). The junction had 7 bases not matched to a gene; V was cut back by 3 bases and J by 5 bases. This CDR3 spans 15 amino acids. The CDR3 bases are TGTGCCAGCAGTTTGGCACGGGAGGGCCTAGATACGCAGTATTTT. Its protein is CASSLAREGLDTQYF.

The chain has TRBV7-6 and TRBJ2-2; D perhaps matches TRBD1 (6 bases). CDR1 and CDR2 (germline): SGHVS, FNYEAQ. The CDR3 has 16 residues. V shed 1 base and J shed 5 bases, with 14 bases lying between them. The DNA for the CDR3 is TGTGCCAGCAGCTTAGGTAGTGGGGGCGTAACCGGGGAGCTGTTTTTT. It is translated as CASSLGSGGVTGELFF.

The V call is TRBV9, the J call TRBJ1-2; no reliable D call. Germline-derived CDR1 and CDR2 are SGDLS and YYNGEE. The CDR3 runs to 13 residues. The V gene lost 2 bases and the J gene lost 7 bases, with 12 bases spanning the gap. The CDR3 DNA is TGTGCCAGCAGCGTCGGGTTACTAGGTGGCTACACCTTC. It translates to CASSVGLLGGYTF. Complete variable domain (other parts from reference TRBV9 and TRBJ1-2): DSGVTQTPKHLITATGQRVTLRCSPRSGDLSVYWYQQSLDQGLQFLIQYYNGEERAKGNILERFSAQQFPDLHSELNLSSLELGDSALYFCASSVGLLGGYTFGSGTRLTVV.

This chain links TRBV7-6 with TRBJ1-1; D gene unclear. This CDR3 comprises 16 residues. Per germline, CDR1 SGHVS and CDR2 FNYEAQ. Trimming removed 0 bases at V and 0 bases at J, with 11 bases between. The CDR3 DNA follows: TGTGCCAGCAGCTTAGCCCCAGGCAACATGAACACTGAAGCTTTCTTT. Its translation is CASSLAPGNMNTEAFF.

This rearrangement joins TRBV19 to TRBJ1-5, with 12 bases lining up with TRBD1. Trimming at V came to 7 bases and at J to 3 bases, leaving 4 bases not matched to a gene. Germline lookup yields CDR1 LNHDA and CDR2 SQIVND (reference sequence). The length of the CDR3 is 15 residues. CDR3 coding DNA: TGTGCCAGTAAAGGGACAGGGGGCTTCAATCAGCCCCAGCATTTT. Amino acid sequence: CASKGTGGFNQPQHF.

V gene TRBV28 combines with J gene TRBJ2-3; TRBD1 matches 10 bases. Germline V gene data show CDR1 as MDHEN and CDR2 as SYDVKM. The ends lost 5 bases at V and 0 bases at J; junction bases unmatched: 5. The CDR3 is 16 residues long. CDR3 protein: CASSRTGGPSTDTQYF. The CDR3 region has the DNA TGTGCCAGCAGTCGGACAGGGGGACCGAGCACAGATACGCAGTATTTT.

V and J are TRBV11-2 and TRBJ1-2; tentative D call: TRBD1 (6 bases). Trimming stripped 3 bases from V and 0 bases from J, with 8 bases between. Looked up from germline, CDR1 is SGHAT and CDR2 is FQNNGV. CDR3 length: 14 amino acids. The CDR3 DNA follows: TGTGCCAGCAGCTTTACAGGGTCTAACTATGGCTACACCTTC. It yields the protein CASSFTGSNYGYTF. The full variable domain, its missing parts supplied by reference TRBV11-2 and TRBJ1-2, is EAGVAQSPRYKIIEKRQSVAFWCNPISGHATLYWYQQILGQGPKLLIQFQNNGVVDDSQLPKDRFSAERLKGVDSTLKIQPAKLEDSAVYLCASSFTGSNYGYTFGSGTRLTVV.

The gene calls are TRBV27 and TRBJ2-7; D is possibly TRBD1 (6 bases). Germline V gene lookup returns CDR1 MNHEY and CDR2 SMNVEV (reference sequence). V was cut by 6 bases and J by 4 bases, with 10 bases left in between. This CDR3 has 12 residues. The CDR3 loop is CASRGAGYEQYF. CDR3 nucleotide sequence: TGTGCCAGCAGGGGGGCGGGTTACGAGCAGTACTTC.

V is TRBV7-2 and J is TRBJ2-7, with D perhaps TRBD1 (6 bases). V lost 3 bases and J 4 bases, leaving 13 bases between the germline ends. Germline V gene lookup returns CDR1 SGHTA and CDR2 FQGNSA. The CDR3 length is 14 residues. CDR3 in DNA: TGTGCCAGCAGCTTTCCGGACAGAGAATACGAGCAGTACTTC. This gives the protein CASSFPDREYEQYF.

This chain connects TRBV11-2 to TRBJ1-4; possibly TRBD1 for D (6 bases). Germline V gene sequence: CDR1 SGHAT, CDR2 FQNNGV. The V end lost 4 bases, the J end lost 8 bases, and 20 bases lay between the germline ends. CDR3 size: 16 residues. The CDR3 sequence is CASSWGGGLIPEKLFF. CDR3 DNA: TGTGCCAGCAGCTGGGGCGGGGGGCTGATCCCCGAAAAACTGTTTTTT.

This rearrangement joins TRBV18 to TRBJ2-7; D perhaps matches TRBD2 (5 bases). V lost 2 bases and J 5 bases, leaving 13 bases between the germline ends. This CDR3 contains 14 residues. Germline CDR1 KGHSH, CDR2 LQKENI. The CDR3 nucleotides read TGTGCCAGCTCACCAACAAATGGAGGCGACGAGCAGTACTTC. Protein sequence: CASSPTNGGDEQYF.

The V gene is TRBV28, the J gene TRBJ1-5; D might be TRBD1 (6 bases). The CDR3 loop spans 13 amino acids. Germline CDR1 reads MDHEN; CDR2 reads SYDVKM. Trimming pared 10 bases from V and 9 bases from J, leaving 19 bases between. The CDR3 region is CATTGTQRGPQHF. The CDR3 DNA reads TGTGCCACAACAGGGACCCAACGGGGGCCCCAGCATTTT.

The gene calls are TRBV4-1 and TRBJ2-7; 10 bases are a match to TRBD2. There are 17 residues in the CDR3. The V and J ends lost 0 bases and 0 bases, in that order; junction bases with no gene match: 5. Germline CDR1 MGHRA, CDR2 YSYEKL. For the CDR3, the DNA is TGCGCCAGCAGCCAAGAGGAACTAGCGGGGCTCTCCTACGAGCAGTACTTC. Translated, it gives CASSQEELAGLSYEQYF.

The chain carries TRBV11-1 and TRBJ2-7, with 7 positions matching TRBD1. The CDR3 spans 14 residues. V lost 5 bases, J lost 3 bases, and 7 bases stayed unmatched. The germline V gene encodes CDR1 SGHAT and CDR2 FQDESV (reference sequence). As DNA, the CDR3 is TGTGCCAGCAGCCACGGGACAGTTGGCTACGAGCAGTACTTC. Residues: CASSHGTVGYEQYF.

The rearrangement joins TRBV19 to TRBJ2-7; 7 bases fit TRBD1. The CDR3 has 15 residues. Losses at the gene ends were 7 bases for V and 4 bases for J; bases not matched to a gene: 13. Germline CDR1 LNHDA, CDR2 SQIVND (reference sequence). The CDR3 sequence is CASTDLGQKPYEQYF. Written as DNA, the CDR3 is TGTGCCAGTACCGACCTGGGACAGAAACCTTACGAGCAGTACTTC.